This is a list of T cell receptor beta chains from one sample in a study of blood T cell repertoires in COVID-19. The protocol was immunoSEQ multiplex PCR, while the TCRdb copy is restricted to in-frame clones and leaves out a portion. The sample includes roughly 250,000 clones, approximately 90% seen only once; the top ten take 2% to 3%. The sample consisted of PBMCs or T cells enriched from blood (not recorded which). The receptor set was obtained from a woman in her late teens or twenties who had recovered from COVID-19. CDR3s include the opening cysteine and the closing phenylalanine or tryptophan. The order of the fields is V gene, J gene, D gene, clone size, CDR3 protein, CDR3 DNA. A D gene is named only where the DNA matches it firmly. The size field is filled for only some rows; it gives once, few, many or a size class.

v_gene: TRBV2; j_gene: TRBJ2-7; d_gene: NA; abundance: NA; CDR3aa: CASSAGGHPYEQYF; CDR3nt: TGTGCCAGCAGTGCCGGAGGGCATCCCTACGAGCAGTACTTC
v_gene: TRBV7-9; j_gene: TRBJ1-1; d_gene: NA; abundance: NA; CDR3aa: CASSSFPSPGDTEAFF; CDR3nt: TGTGCCAGCAGCTCTTTTCCGTCCCCGGGAGACACTGAAGCTTTCTTT
v_gene: TRBV30; j_gene: TRBJ2-2; d_gene: TRBD1; abundance: NA; CDR3aa: CAWTPRDRDTGELFF; CDR3nt: TGTGCCTGGACCCCCCGGGACAGGGACACCGGGGAGCTGTTTTTT
v_gene: TRBV9; j_gene: TRBJ2-3; d_gene: NA; abundance: NA; CDR3aa: CASSGRTASTDTQYF; CDR3nt: TGTGCCAGCAGCGGACGGACAGCGTCCACAGATACGCAGTATTTT
v_gene: TRBV18; j_gene: TRBJ2-7; d_gene: NA; abundance: NA; CDR3aa: CASSPSAGTNYEQYF; CDR3nt: TGTGCCAGCTCACCATCCGCAGGGACAAACTACGAGCAGTACTTC
v_gene: TRBV4-1; j_gene: TRBJ2-7; d_gene: TRBD1; abundance: NA; CDR3aa: CASSPTGGLPYEQYF; CDR3nt: TGCGCCAGCAGCCCGACAGGGGGCCTTCCCTACGAGCAGTACTTC
v_gene: TRBV10-2; j_gene: TRBJ1-5; d_gene: TRBD1; abundance: NA; CDR3aa: CASSEGTGVNQPQHF; CDR3nt: TGCGCCAGCAGTGAGGGGACAGGTGTTAATCAGCCCCAGCATTTT
v_gene: TRBV5-4; j_gene: TRBJ1-1; d_gene: NA; abundance: NA; CDR3aa: CASSPEEMNTEAFF; CDR3nt: TGTGCCAGCAGTCCCGAGGAGATGAACACTGAAGCTTTCTTT
v_gene: TRBV12-3/TRBV12-4; j_gene: TRBJ1-2; d_gene: NA; abundance: NA; CDR3aa: CASSLGGDVGYTF; CDR3nt: TGTGCCAGCAGTTTAGGGGGCGATGTAGGTTACACCTTC
v_gene: TRBV28; j_gene: TRBJ2-1; d_gene: NA; abundance: NA; CDR3aa: CASSPPGRDEQFF; CDR3nt: TGTGCCAGCAGTCCCCCTGGGCGGGATGAGCAGTTCTTC
v_gene: TRBV5-6; j_gene: TRBJ2-1; d_gene: NA; abundance: NA; CDR3aa: CASSEQGFSYNEQFF; CDR3nt: TGTGCCAGCAGCGAACAGGGTTTCTCCTACAATGAGCAGTTCTTC
v_gene: TRBV18; j_gene: TRBJ1-1; d_gene: TRBD1; abundance: NA; CDR3aa: CASSPGQGVVNTEAFF; CDR3nt: TGTGCCAGCTCGCCGGGACAGGGAGTAGTGAACACTGAAGCTTTCTTT
v_gene: TRBV15; j_gene: TRBJ2-5; d_gene: NA; abundance: NA; CDR3aa: CATSRGTLQETQYF; CDR3nt: TGTGCCACCAGCAGAGGGACACTCCAAGAGACCCAGTACTTC
v_gene: TRBV5-5; j_gene: TRBJ1-1; d_gene: TRBD1; abundance: few; CDR3aa: CASSLTGDTEAFF; CDR3nt: TGTGCCAGCAGCTTAACAGGGGACACTGAAGCTTTCTTT
v_gene: TRBV7-9; j_gene: TRBJ2-1; d_gene: TRBD2; abundance: NA; CDR3aa: CASSPGTSLFDEQFF; CDR3nt: TGTGCCAGCAGCCCTGGGACTAGTTTGTTCGATGAGCAGTTCTTC
v_gene: TRBV19; j_gene: TRBJ1-3; d_gene: TRBD1; abundance: NA; CDR3aa: CASSLDRDWQNTIYF; CDR3nt: TGTGCCAGTAGTCTTGACAGGGATTGGCAAAACACCATATATTTT
v_gene: TRBV13; j_gene: TRBJ2-7; d_gene: TRBD2; abundance: NA; CDR3aa: CASSLGFLAGVFEQYF; CDR3nt: TGTGCCAGCAGCTTAGGTTTCCTAGCGGGGGTGTTTGAGCAGTACTTC
v_gene: TRBV5-6; j_gene: TRBJ1-2; d_gene: NA; abundance: few; CDR3aa: CASSLMGAYYGYTF; CDR3nt: TGTGCCAGCAGCTTGATGGGGGCGTACTATGGCTACACCTTC
v_gene: TRBV7-9; j_gene: TRBJ2-4; d_gene: TRBD1; abundance: NA; CDR3aa: CASSFGTDRSSAKNIQYF; CDR3nt: TGTGCCAGCAGCTTCGGGACAGACCGATCCTCGGCCAAAAACATTCAGTACTTC
v_gene: TRBV5-4; j_gene: TRBJ2-7; d_gene: TRBD1; abundance: NA; CDR3aa: CASSQPGQGPYEQYF; CDR3nt: TGTGCCAGCAGCCAACCGGGACAGGGCCCCTACGAGCAGTACTTC
v_gene: TRBV19; j_gene: TRBJ2-2; d_gene: NA; abundance: NA; CDR3aa: CASSISDTGELFF; CDR3nt: TGTGCCAGTAGTATATCGGACACCGGGGAGCTGTTTTTT
v_gene: TRBV19; j_gene: TRBJ2-2; d_gene: NA; abundance: NA; CDR3aa: CASSMVTVTGELFF; CDR3nt: TGTGCCAGTAGTATGGTGACAGTCACCGGGGAGCTGTTTTTT
v_gene: TRBV12-3/TRBV12-4; j_gene: TRBJ2-5; d_gene: NA; abundance: NA; CDR3aa: CASSRRRETQYF; CDR3nt: TGTGCCAGCAGTCGAAGGAGGGAGACCCAGTACTTC
v_gene: TRBV12-5; j_gene: TRBJ2-7; d_gene: NA; abundance: NA; CDR3aa: CASGLVRGVSDEQYF; CDR3nt: TGTGCTAGTGGTTTGGTACGGGGAGTCAGCGACGAGCAGTACTTC
v_gene: TRBV3-1/TRBV3-2; j_gene: TRBJ1-4; d_gene: NA; abundance: NA; CDR3aa: CASSQDAGRKLFF; CDR3nt: TGTGCCAGCAGCCAAGATGCCGGGAGAAAACTGTTTTTT